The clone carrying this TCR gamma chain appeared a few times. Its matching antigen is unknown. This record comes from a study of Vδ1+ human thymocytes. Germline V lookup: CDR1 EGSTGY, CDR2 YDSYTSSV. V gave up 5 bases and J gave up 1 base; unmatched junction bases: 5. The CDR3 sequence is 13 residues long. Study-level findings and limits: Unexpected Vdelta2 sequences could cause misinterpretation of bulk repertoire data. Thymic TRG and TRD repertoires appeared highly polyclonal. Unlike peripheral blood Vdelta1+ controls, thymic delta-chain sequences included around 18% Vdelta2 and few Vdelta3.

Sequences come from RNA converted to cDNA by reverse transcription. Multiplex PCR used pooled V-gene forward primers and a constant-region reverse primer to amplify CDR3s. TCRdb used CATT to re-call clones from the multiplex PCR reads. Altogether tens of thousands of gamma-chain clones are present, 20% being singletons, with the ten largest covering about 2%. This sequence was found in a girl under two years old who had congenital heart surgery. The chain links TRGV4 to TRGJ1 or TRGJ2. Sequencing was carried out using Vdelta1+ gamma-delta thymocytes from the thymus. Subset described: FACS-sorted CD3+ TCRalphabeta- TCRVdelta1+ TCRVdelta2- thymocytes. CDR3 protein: CATWASNYYKKLF. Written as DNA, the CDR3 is TGTGCCACCTGGGCTAGTAATTATTATAAGAAACTCTTT.